This TCR beta chain appears in the sequencing data of a study of blood T cell repertoires in COVID-19 (dated by TCRdb to between 2020 and 2021). With regard to the full study: Collaborator samples came from the United States, Italy and Spain and covered acute and convalescent phases of COVID-19. Subjects who had been exposed to COVID-19, were actively infected with it, or had recovered from it provided the deeply sampled blood TCRbeta repertoires that made up the dataset. Where HLA class I and class II types were available, the types were taken from metadata supplied by the sample provider, not from assay-based typing. The samples were drawn from two sources: the first 160 participants of the ongoing ImmuneRACE study, and over 1,000 subjects contributed by 6 global collaborators. A de-identified subject ID, COVID-19 status, age in years and sex were almost always included in the sample metadata. The repertoires were made available in a free public database intended to serve as a resource for research on the immune response to SARS-CoV-2. The prospective study material was composed of cDNA or gDNA derived from T cells, B-cell-depleted T cells, or PBMCs. Study-level results and caveats: How much clinical and demographic metadata was included differed by source and by participant, and the metadata was provided uncurated.

Spanning cysteine to phenylalanine, the CDR3 consists of 15 amino acids. The sequence is cut down to CDR3 DNA, 45 bases in frame from base 1. V lost 2 bases and J lost 8 bases; the stretch between them is 15 bases long. From a lookup of the germline V gene, CDR1 and CDR2 are ENHRY and SYGVKD. The immunoSEQ Assay, a bias-controlled multiplex PCR, was used to amplify TCRbeta CDR3 regions from genomic DNA. From the authors' description of their analysis: Within the assay, amplification of reference gene primers was used to estimate how many nucleated cells each sample contained. Sequence reads were collapsed and filtered to measure the absolute abundance of every unique TCRbeta CDR3 rearrangement. Productive Simpson clonality was computed per sample as the square root of Simpson's diversity index over productive rearrangements. Sourced from immuneACCESS, this table was stored by TCRdb with only in-frame sequences that have V and J called. A share of the clones is absent; for the studies checked, an unresolved V gene accounts for under half, and the remainder has no known explanation. Clonal size and the V and J genes are those of that table, whereas D and trimming came from the DNA. The sample records 75,000 to 80,000 clones, approximately 90% of which are singletons. The biggest ten clones account for 9.1% of the sample.

Notes on this clone: Its binding antigen is unknown. There are no base qualities to consult, and no much larger clone falls within one base.

Collaborating institutions collected whole blood in K2EDTA tubes following their own protocols. For TCRbeta analysis, collaborators shipped samples as frozen whole blood, isolated PBMCs, or DNA extracted from either of those sample types. This sequence originates from a human donor in a cohort sampled during active COVID-19. In this chain, TRBV10-3 is recombined with TRBJ1-4, with a tentative D gene TRBD1 over 5 matching bases. Sequencing input: peripheral blood. The CDR3: CAISETGNPTEKLFF. The nucleotides are TGTGCCATCAGTGAGACAGGAAATCCGACAGAAAAACTGTTTTTT.